This T cell receptor (beta chain) originates from a study of breast tumors, draining lymph nodes, adjacent tissues. Findings and limits, study-wide: Tumor repertoires ranked between lymph nodes and nontumor tissue in diversity, with V and J gene preferences. That most tumor T cells come from lymph nodes remained unproven. Compared with basal-like, luminal-like tumors shared significantly more repertoire with nontumor tissue.

V lost 4 bases and J 1 base, leaving 10 bases between the germline ends. This CDR3 is 14 amino acids long. Per the germline V gene, CDR1 is SNHLY and CDR2 is FYNNEI. The lymph nodes were axillary draining lymph nodes from breast cancer patients. This clonotype was observed at least ten times. What it binds is unknown. TCRdb processed the multiplex PCR reads anew with MiXCR; each CDR3 protein has one entry. Of 150,000 to 200,000 distinct CDR3 sequences listed, around 35% are singletons. Material for sequencing was axillary lymph node tissue. This sequence joins TRBV2 and TRBJ1-1; maybe TRBD1 (5 bases). The TCR was taken from a female donor with breast cancer. Some clones in this sample may be carry-over from other donors' samples. Here the CDR3 reads CASSVGGENTEAFF. For the CDR3, the DNA is TGTGCCAGCAGTGTCGGGGGGGAGAACACTGAAGCTTTCTTT.